The T cell receptor beta chain described here comes from a study of blood T cell repertoires in COVID-19. Study summary: Sources were T cells, B-cell-depleted T cells, or PBMCs; the material itself was cDNA or gDNA.

V lost 4 bases and J lost 4; bases outside the gene matches: 8. The CDR3 has 16 amino acids. The germline CDR1 and CDR2 sequences are KGHDR and SFDVKD. Per the authors' pipeline: The authors estimated nucleated cell counts from reference gene primer amplification. Data came from immunoSEQ multiplex PCR; TCRdb stores just in-frame clones and leaves some out. The D gene and trimming were derived from the DNA, and the V and J assignments and clone size from that table. The repertoire holds 25,000 to 35,000 clones, with about 90% as singletons. This sequence originates from a man between 45 and 60 years old with active COVID-19. Material: peripheral blood. The J gene is TRBJ2-3, the V gene TRBV24-1; 9 nucleotides match TRBD1. The CDR3 bases are TGTGCCACCAGTGACTCCGGACAGGGGAGAGCAGATACGCAGTATTTT. It encodes CATSDSGQGRADTQYF.